These 11 T cell receptor beta chains were all obtained from the same sample, sequenced in a study of Ad26.COV2.S vaccination and SARS-CoV-2 variants. The data were produced by immunoSEQ multiplex PCR, yet TCRdb's version contains in-frame clones alone and is incomplete. The table includes roughly 380,000 clones, about 91% detected once. Source: peripheral blood, taken after recovery from COVID-19. These TCRs come from a human donor who had recovered from COVID-19.

The V call is TRBV5-1, the J call TRBJ2-7; 9 bases fit TRBD2. Germline CDR1 and CDR2: SGHRS and YFSETQ. CDR3 length equals 15 residues. V trimming: 4 bases; J trimming: 5 bases; junction bases outside the gene matches: 10. CDR3 DNA: TGCGCCAGCAGCCCCGTCGAAGCGGGGGGCCACGAGCAGTACTTC. Its translation: CASSPVEAGGHEQYF.

On this clone itself: Distinct nucleotide sequences in the sample also encode this CDR3. V is TRBV12-3 or TRBV12-4 and J is TRBJ1-2; D remains unclear. This CDR3 spans 11 amino acids. V dropped 4 bases and J dropped 5 bases, with 5 bases sitting between them. The CDR3 DNA reads as TGTGCCAGCAGTTCCCGGTATGGCTACACCTTC. It is translated as CASSSRYGYTF.

This sequence joins TRBV5-5 and TRBJ2-7; D not certain. Trimming left V 6 bases short and J 0 bases short, with 13 bases between. The germline CDR1 and CDR2 sequences are SGHKS and YYEKEE (reference sequence). This CDR3 is 14 amino acids long. CDR3: CASTPRWGSYEQYF. The CDR3 DNA is TGTGCCAGCACCCCCCGGTGGGGCTCCTACGAGCAGTACTTC.

The chain has TRBV11-2 and TRBJ1-2; maybe TRBD1 (5 bases). The germline CDR1 and CDR2 sequences are SGHAT and FQNNGV. The length of the CDR3 is 19 residues. V dropped 5 bases and J dropped 8 bases, with 33 bases sitting between them. CDR3 sequence: CASSRTLSGTGVGGKGYTF. The CDR3 DNA reads TGTGCCAGCAGCCGCACGCTATCCGGGACCGGGGTTGGGGGGAAGGGCTACACCTTC.

The chain uses TRBV19 and TRBJ2-3; maybe TRBD2 (6 bases). Germline CDR1 reads LNHDA; CDR2 reads SQIVND (reference sequence). V was shortened by 7 bases and J by 4 bases, with 18 bases between the two germline ends. This CDR3 comprises 15 residues. The CDR3 spells CASTPGGTPSDTQYF. DNA for the CDR3: TGTGCCAGTACCCCTGGGGGGACCCCATCAGATACGCAGTATTTT.

The rearrangement links TRBV21-1 to TRBJ2-7. TRBV21-1 is flagged as a pseudogene. The CDR3 spans 15 residues. CDR3 coding DNA: TGTGCCAGCAGCAAAGAGGCCGGTCCCTCCTACGAGCAGTACTTC. This sequence encodes CASSKEAGPSYEQYF.

The rearrangement joins TRBV10-1 to TRBJ2-2; 9 bases map to TRBD1. V dropped 6 bases and J dropped 3; count of bases not matched to a gene: 5. CDR3 size: 15 residues. The germline V gene encodes CDR1 WNHNN and CDR2 SYGVQD (reference sequence). The CDR3 DNA reads TGCGCCAGCAGGCGGCGGGACAGGGACACCGGGGAGCTGTTTTTT. Encoded protein: CASRRRDRDTGELFF.

This clone has a single count. The rearrangement uses TRBV5-1 and TRBJ1-1; D is unclear. V was cut by 6 bases and J by 1 base, with 10 bases left in between. In germline, CDR1 is SGHRS, CDR2 YFSETQ. CDR3 length equals 13 residues. The DNA of the CDR3 is TGCGCCAGCACCCCGCGGGAGAACACTGAAGCTTTCTTT. Protein product: CASTPRENTEAFF.

The chain couples TRBV5-1 to TRBJ2-5; TRBD2 matches 7 bases. This CDR3 region has 14 residues. Trimming at V came to 2 bases and at J to 4 bases, leaving 5 bases not matched to a gene. Germline assignment: CDR1 SGHRS and CDR2 YFSETQ. In DNA form, the CDR3 reads TGCGCCAGCAGCTTCCCCGGGGGGTTAGAGACCCAGTACTTC. Protein: CASSFPGGLETQYF.

This chain connects TRBV18 to TRBJ1-3; the D gene is possibly TRBD1 (5 bases). CDR1 is KGHSH and CDR2 is LQKENI in the germline V gene. This CDR3 has 14 amino acids. The V end lost 1 base, the J end lost 8 bases, and 12 bases lay between the germline ends. The CDR3 spells CASSPLSGSDTIYF. The CDR3 nucleotides are TGTGCCAGCTCACCACTTTCAGGGTCGGACACCATATATTTT.

The J gene is TRBJ2-7, the V gene TRBV2; D is undetermined. The CDR3 loop spans 11 amino acids. V was cut by 3 bases and J by 3 bases, with 3 bases left in between. The germline V gene encodes CDR1 SNHLY and CDR2 FYNNEI. The CDR3 bases are TGTGCCAGCAGTGAGTTCTACGAGCAGTACTTC. Amino acid sequence: CASSEFYEQYF.